This T cell receptor beta chain was captured by sequencing in a study of cytomegalovirus exposure and HLA in healthy donors (dated by TCRdb to the late 2010s). Some background on the complete study: An earlier analysis of under 600 of the donors reported approximately 270 Gb of sequence data and some 100 million unique TCR beta sequences from about 200 million T cells. About 280 gigabases of sequencing data and 75 million to 85 million unique TCR sequences made up an early release that covered several hundred HLA-typed donors. Of the roughly 400 genotyped donors, roughly 80% fell in the genetic ancestry cluster associated with self-reported Caucasian donors. The study was designed to test whether signatures of past pathogen exposure could be identified by cataloging public T cell receptors. Using immunosequencing, the study profiled T cell repertoires from 666 subjects and related those repertoires to cytomegalovirus serostatus. In addition to the first cohort of hundreds of subjects, a separate validation cohort of approximately 130 different subjects was used. To predict cytomegalovirus infection status, the study brought together high-throughput TCR immunosequencing, statistical association of individual TCRs with disease status, and machine learning. A later analysis re-analyzed previously published TCR beta repertoires from 550 to 700 donors and added high-resolution HLA genotyping to study TCR occurrence patterns. Rather than using new phenotypic data, the later analysis identified candidate immune exposures from TCR beta sequences and from how often those sequences occurred across donors. In an earlier analysis of 550 to 700 of the donors, high-throughput TCR beta sequencing was used to judge whether each TCR beta V gene segment behaved as functional or pseudogenic. Alongside the repertoire data, information on donor age, sex, ethnicity and CMV serostatus was compiled. Genome-wide SNP genotypes for about three fifths of the roughly 700 donors were used in a later genetic analysis, which treated that subset as a discovery cohort. All discovery cohort repertoires had been generated on a single sequencing platform. Class I and class II HLA loci were covered by the typing at four-digit resolution. Typing coverage differed by locus: A, B, C, DRB1 and DQB1 were typed in about 620-640 donors, DQA1 in 500 to 550, DPA1 in 600 to 610, and DPB1 in approximately 450. Because of strong linkage in the cohort, five DR-DQ haplotypes were treated as single units for association and clustering. Among 398 genotyped donors of the cohort, an average of approximately 250,000 unique TCR beta nucleotide sequences were sequenced per donor, roughly 18% of them non-productive. Results and caveats for the whole study, not just this receptor: Because some donors lacked HLA typing at each locus, the association tests relied only on the typed subset. The presence/absence analyses assumed that sequencing depth was roughly uniform across donors, and that assumption may not be true. At a false discovery rate of 0.05, a later analysis linked some 17,000 TCR beta sequences to specific HLA alleles. Because counts were too low, more than 15 rarely observed V segments, including chromosome 9 orphons, were left out of the earlier analysis of approximately 580 of the donors. A later analysis found that TCR association rates varied across HLA loci, with DRB1 alleles showing the most associated TCRs and HLA-C alleles the fewest. Immune exposure information for the cohort was limited to CMV serostatus. Across donors, most TCR sequences were observed very rarely, whereas some public TCRs were present in many individuals. In this cohort, only TCR beta chains were sequenced, and detectable features were limited by the absence of alpha or paired-chain data. The authors suggested that the approach could potentially be generalized to other disease states and immunological phenotypes. When HLA alleles, especially DR and DQ, strongly co-occurred, TCR associations were difficult to assign to individual alleles. In a later analysis, HLA-associated TCR beta chains showed more clonal expansion and lower generation probabilities than non-associated chains that were equally common. In a later genetic analysis, a missense DCLRE1C variant was associated with V-gene and J-gene trimming of TCR beta chains, and the association was replicated in an independent cohort. In an earlier analysis of about 550 of the donors, most TCR beta V segments were observed in productive rearrangements about 90% or about 30% of the time, broadly matching IMGT annotations. Most CMV-associated TCR beta chains appeared to be HLA-restricted in a later analysis, and the HLA associations seemed to be driven largely by CMV exposure. The 87-base-pair reads could not distinguish some IMGT-functional V segments, including TRBV6-2 and TRBV6-3, so those segments were excluded. Cytomegalovirus status was reported to be diagnosed by the classifier with high specificity and sensitivity in both the original and validation cohorts. In vitro tests confirmed that a few of the cytomegalovirus-associated TCR beta chains recognize cytomegalovirus antigens. According to a later analysis, parvovirus B19, influenza, CMV and Epstein-Barr virus appeared linked to several top co-occurrence clusters. A cluster of highly shared sequence variants was judged likely to represent a technical artifact of the sequencing pipeline. Linkage disequilibrium might explain the correlated functional status among segregating V segments, but an unknown experimental factor could not be ruled out. Compared with the approximately 710-donor mean, donors in an Asian-associated ancestry cluster had fewer N-insertions in productive TCRs, according to a later genetic analysis. A further reported finding was that TCR beta sequences accurately predicted the HLA-A and HLA-B alleles for most subjects in the first cohort. The study gave a list of about 160 TCR beta chains associated with cytomegalovirus.

V and J lose 4 bases and 5 bases, and a span of 11 bases separates them. Via the germline V gene, CDR1 is SGHAT and CDR2 FQNNGV. The CDR3 runs 13 amino acids, cysteine and phenylalanine included. The DNA shown is the 39-base CDR3, in frame from base 1. The cohort comprised more than 550 healthy bone marrow donors. At the time of sampling, every cohort member was nominally healthy, though immune exposures that went unrecorded were likely present. The donor tested CMV seropositive and was one of the 289 seropositive cohort members. Each donor provided a peripheral blood sample, and peripheral blood mononuclear cells were used for TCR beta sequencing. Genomic DNA was extracted from the blood cell samples with the Qiagen DNeasy Blood Extraction Kit. The library was obtained by the immunoSEQ multiplex PCR assay. A mixture of 60 forward primers for TCR Vbeta segments and 13 reverse primers for TCR Jbeta segments was used in the multiplex PCR. The CDR3 region of rearranged TCR beta genes was amplified from genomic DNA by a multiplex PCR assay. The Illumina HiSeq System was used to sequence the amplified TCR beta libraries as 87-base-pair reads. In the authors' own workflow: A later analysis tallied roughly 78 million unique TCR beta chains across the 660 or so repertoires, and approximately 12 million of those chains were shared by two or more donors. A nearest-neighbor algorithm error-corrected the raw reads and collapsed the reads into unique sequences, merging closely related sequences to remove PCR and sequencing errors. V, D and J gene segments were assigned by aligning CDR3 sequences to IMGT reference sequences. For a sequence to be retained, a match of at least six nucleotides to both a V gene segment and a J gene segment was required. A rearrangement was called productive if the CDR3 had no stop codons and remained in frame with V and J, and every other rearrangement was called non-productive. CDR3 was defined according to IMGT convention as the region running from the second conserved V-encoded cysteine to the conserved J-encoded phenylalanine. The earlier analysis of some 540 of the donors excluded any sequence lacking an unambiguous match to a single V gene segment. An earlier analysis of some 500 of the donors classified V segments as functional when productive rearrangements were above 56.7% and as segregating when the standard deviation between donors was above 5%. A statistical classification framework was built for diagnosing cytomegalovirus status from the catalog of TCR beta chain sequences. In a later analysis, V and J genes were assigned by comparing TCR nucleotide sequences against IMGT/GENE-DB human TR gene sequences. In a later analysis, CDR3 sequences and most-parsimonious VDJ recombination scenarios were assigned using the TCRdist pipeline. A later analysis defined each TCR beta chain by its CDR3 amino acid sequence plus V-gene family, and excluded reads lacking a unique V-gene family. As a way to deal with suspected cross-contamination and a sequencing artifact, a later analysis dropped under 600 nucleotide sequences that were highly shared and had low generation probability. For each public chain, a later analysis derived a clonal expansion index from normalized ranks of inferred template counts within each repertoire. In a later analysis, generation probabilities were computed with a VDJ recombination model fitted to out-of-frame rearrangements, and the resulting probabilities were checked against IGoR. Hypergeometric tests were used in a later analysis to score TCR-TCR, TCR-HLA and TCR-CMV co-occurrence, with a repertoire-size bias correction applied to the TCR pairs. To estimate false discovery rates, a later analysis permuted the HLA or CMV assignments 20 times. In a later analysis, co-occurring TCRs were grouped with DBSCAN, and TCRdist sequence similarity was added when clustering was performed within HLA-allele-positive subsets. Repertoires with fewer than 30,000 or more than 120,000 public chains were left out of co-occurrence clustering, as were a handful of repertoires with anomalous nucleotide sharing. Here the immuneACCESS table is served through TCRdb, limited to in-frame sequences with V and J called. Missing clones are a known gap in these copies; in checked studies unresolved V genes cover under half, and the rest lacks a known reason. From that table come the V and J calls and clone size; the DNA was used to work out D and trimming. The table for this sample lists some 170,000 clones; 75% of them were counted only once. The top ten constitute roughly 3% of the sample.

This clone was seen a handful of times. Its antigen remains undetermined. Base qualities were left out, and no much larger clone turns up one base away. The rearrangement joined TRBV11-2 to TRBJ1-2; the D region possibly corresponds to TRBD1 (6 bases align). The sequencing input was PBMCs. The TCR sequence derives from a woman aged 50 to 60 in good health and CMV-seropositive. Here is the DNA: TGTGCCAGCAGCTCGGGACATGGTTATGGCTACACCTTC. It translates to CASSSGHGYGYTF.